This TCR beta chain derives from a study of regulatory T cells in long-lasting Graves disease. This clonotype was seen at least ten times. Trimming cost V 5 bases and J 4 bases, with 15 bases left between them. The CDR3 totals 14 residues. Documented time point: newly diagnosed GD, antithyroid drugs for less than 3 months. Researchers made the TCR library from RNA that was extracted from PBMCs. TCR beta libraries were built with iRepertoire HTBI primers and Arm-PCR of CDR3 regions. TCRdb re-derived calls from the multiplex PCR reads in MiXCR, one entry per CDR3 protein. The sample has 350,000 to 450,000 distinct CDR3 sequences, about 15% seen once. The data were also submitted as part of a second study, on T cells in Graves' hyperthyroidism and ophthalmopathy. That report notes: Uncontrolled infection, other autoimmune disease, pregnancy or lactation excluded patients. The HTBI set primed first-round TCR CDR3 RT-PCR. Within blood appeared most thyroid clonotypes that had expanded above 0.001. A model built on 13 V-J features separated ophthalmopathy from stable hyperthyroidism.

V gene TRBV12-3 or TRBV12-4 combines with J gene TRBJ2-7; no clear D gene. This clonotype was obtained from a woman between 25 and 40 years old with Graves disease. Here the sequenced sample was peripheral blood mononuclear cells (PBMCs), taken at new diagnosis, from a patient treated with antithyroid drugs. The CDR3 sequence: CASSERRGVYEQYF. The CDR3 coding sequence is TGTGCCAGCAGTGAACGGCGAGGTGTTTACGAGCAGTACTTC.